A selection of T cell receptor beta chains follows, all from one sample in a study of T cell responses to AZD1222 COVID-19 vaccine. The table came from immunoSEQ multiplex PCR; TCRdb's copy has only in-frame clones and leaves some out. In the table there are more than 80,000 clones, about nine tenths of which are singletons. This specimen consisted of peripheral blood, obtained 28 days after the second AZD1222 dose. The receptor source for this set is an adult who received the AZD1222 COVID-19 vaccine. Each CDR3 is given with its conserved first and last residue. The order of the fields is CDR3 length, D gene, J gene, V gene, clone size, CDR3 DNA, CDR3 protein. D genes are given only for firm matches. Expanded clones are given a class, and other clones once, few, many or no size at all.

16,TRBD1,TRBJ1-1,TRBV18,NA,TGTGCCAGCTCAGTGACAGGGGAGCTCATGAACACTGAAGCTTTCTTT,CASSVTGELMNTEAFF
16,TRBD1,TRBJ2-2,TRBV19,NA,TGTGCCAGTACCAGATTTGAGGACAGGGGTGGCGGGGAGCTGTTTTTT,CASTRFEDRGGGELFF
12,NA,TRBJ2-1,TRBV12-3/TRBV12-4,NA,TGTGCCAGCAGCTCTACCTACAATGAGCAGTTCTTC,CASSSTYNEQFF
16,NA,TRBJ2-7,TRBV23-1,NA,TGCGCCAGCAGTCACCCTAAGGGGACCCACCCTGGCGAGCAGTACTTC,CASSHPKGTHPGEQYF
14,NA,TRBJ1-2,TRBV19,NA,TGTGCCAGTAGTAGCCGGGACCTCACAAGGGGCTACACCTTC,CASSSRDLTRGYTF
17,TRBD1,TRBJ2-2,TRBV7-9,NA,TGTGCCAGCAGCTCTATTCTCACAGGGGTTCAGGCCGGGGAGCTGTTTTTT,CASSSILTGVQAGELFF
17,NA,TRBJ1-3,TRBV10-3,once,TGTGCCATCAGTGAGTCGAGCTGGGCCCTTTCTGGAAACACCATATATTTT,CAISESSWALSGNTIYF
17,TRBD1,TRBJ1-2,TRBV9,NA,TGTGCCAGCAGCCCTCAAAACACCGGGACAGGGGGCAAGGGCTACACCTTC,CASSPQNTGTGGKGYTF
15,TRBD2,TRBJ2-1,TRBV5-4,NA,TGTGCCAGCAGCTCGGGCGGGGGGGCCTCGGATGAGCAGTTCTTC,CASSSGGGASDEQFF
17,NA,TRBJ2-1,TRBV27,NA,TGTGCCAGCAGTTTATCGAGAGGGCTTATCCCCCCAGGGGAGCAGTTCTTC,CASSLSRGLIPPGEQFF
16,NA,TRBJ2-2,TRBV5-1,NA,TGCGCCAGCAGCTTGGGCGTGCCCAGGGGAGCCGGGGAGCTGTTTTTT,CASSLGVPRGAGELFF
13,TRBD1,TRBJ2-2,TRBV3-1/TRBV3-2,NA,TGTGCCAGCAGCCAACAGGGGGTCGGGGAGCTGTTTTTT,CASSQQGVGELFF
13,NA,TRBJ2-7,TRBV14,NA,TGTGCCAGCAGCCAAGGAGGACGGACAGAGCAGTACTTC,CASSQGGRTEQYF
16,TRBD1,TRBJ1-6,TRBV30,NA,TGTGCCTGGACTACAGGGGATAGCTCCTATAATTCACCCCTCCACTTT,CAWTTGDSSYNSPLHF
16,NA,TRBJ2-2,TRBV6-5,NA,TGTGCCAGCAGTTACTCGCGTCACAGGGCAACCGGGGAGCTGTTTTTT,CASSYSRHRATGELFF
13,NA,TRBJ1-4,TRBV5-1,NA,TGCGCCAGCAGACCCTCTGGGACTGAAAAACTGTTTTTT,CASRPSGTEKLFF
15,TRBD2,TRBJ2-5,TRBV11-1,NA,TGTGCCAGCAGCCCCGGGACTAGCGGGGTAGAGACCCAGTACTTC,CASSPGTSGVETQYF
14,NA,TRBJ1-5,TRBV10-3,few,TGTGCCATCAGTGAGGGCGTCAGCAATCAGCCCCAGCATTTT,CAISEGVSNQPQHF
15,TRBD2,TRBJ2-7,TRBV7-2,once,TGTGCCAGCAGCTCCGCGGGGACTAGGGGCGTCGAGCAGTACTTC,CASSSAGTRGVEQYF
15,TRBD2,TRBJ2-1,TRBV19,NA,TGTGCCAGTAGTAGCCTAGCGGGGGGGTCCAATGAGCAGTTCTTC,CASSSLAGGSNEQFF
15,TRBD1,TRBJ1-1,TRBV11-2,NA,TGTGCCAGCAGCCCTCGGGACAGGGCGACCGCTGAAGCTTTCTTT,CASSPRDRATAEAFF
15,NA,TRBJ1-5,TRBV5-5,NA,TGTGCCAGCAGCTTGGAAGGACAGCCCAATCAGCCCCAGCATTTT,CASSLEGQPNQPQHF
12,NA,TRBJ2-1,TRBV2,NA,TGTGCCAGCAGTGAAGCGTTGAATGAGCAGTTCTTC,CASSEALNEQFF
15,NA,TRBJ2-7,TRBV19,NA,TGTGCCAGTAGGCCCCGAGGAGGGTTAACCTACGAGCAGTACTTC,CASRPRGGLTYEQYF
14,NA,TRBJ1-1,TRBV27,NA,TGTGCCAGCAGTTTATGGGACCAAAACACTGAAGCTTTCTTT,CASSLWDQNTEAFF
15,NA,TRBJ2-3,TRBV7-9,NA,TGTGCCAGCAGCTTAGCAATGGGAGAAACAGATACGCAGTATTTT,CASSLAMGETDTQYF
15,NA,TRBJ2-3,TRBV7-2,NA,TGTGCCAGCAGCTTAGGTCGGGTCGGGGAGGATACGCAGTATTTT,CASSLGRVGEDTQYF
15,NA,TRBJ2-7,TRBV10-3,NA,TGTGCCGTTAGGGGCGGAGGGGGTAGCTCCTACGAGCAGTACTTC,CAVRGGGGSSYEQYF
13,NA,TRBJ2-7,TRBV27,NA,TGTGCCACCTTAGACCGGTACTCCTACGAGCAGTACTTC,CATLDRYSYEQYF
14,TRBD1,TRBJ2-5,TRBV7-3,once,TGTGCCAGCAGCCCTACAGGGGGGATAGAGACCCAGTACTTC,CASSPTGGIETQYF
18,NA,TRBJ1-2,TRBV3-1/TRBV3-2,NA,TGTGCCAGCAGCCAAGAGGCGGTGGGTCCGGGCTCGGAGTATGGCTACACCTTC,CASSQEAVGPGSEYGYTF
13,NA,TRBJ1-2,TRBV27,few,TGTGCCAGCAGTTTATTCCCGGGGGGTGGCTACACCTTC,CASSLFPGGGYTF
13,NA,TRBJ2-6,TRBV10-2,few,TGCGCCAGCAGCTCCGATAGGGCCAACGTCCTGACTTTC,CASSSDRANVLTF
12,NA,TRBJ1-2,TRBV5-1,once,TGCGCCAGCAGCTTGGAACACCATGGCTACACCTTC,CASSLEHHGYTF
15,TRBD2,TRBJ2-3,TRBV6-5,NA,TGTGCCAGCTGTTACTCGGGGGGGCCGACAGATACGCAGTATTTT,CASCYSGGPTDTQYF
14,NA,TRBJ1-1,TRBV7-9,NA,TGTGCCAGCAGCTTAGGACAGACTTACACTGAAGCTTTCTTT,CASSLGQTYTEAFF
15,TRBD1,TRBJ2-1,TRBV7-2,NA,TGTGCCAGCAGACTAGGACAGGGAAATGACTATGAGCAGTTCTTC,CASRLGQGNDYEQFF
13,TRBD1,TRBJ2-7,TRBV7-6,NA,TGTGCCAGCAGCCCGGGACAGGGGGCCGAGCAGTACTTC,CASSPGQGAEQYF
15,NA,TRBJ2-1,TRBV7-9,NA,TGTGCCAGCAGCTTATCAGGGTCATTGGGCAATGAGCAGTTCTTC,CASSLSGSLGNEQFF
16,TRBD1,TRBJ2-2,TRBV11-2,NA,TGTGCCAGCAGCCGCCCGGGACAGGGGTTCACCGGGGAGCTGTTTTTT,CASSRPGQGFTGELFF
13,NA,TRBJ2-1,TRBV9,NA,TGTGCCAGCAGCGGGGGTCCGTACAATGAGCAGTTCTTC,CASSGGPYNEQFF
17,NA,TRBJ1-4,TRBV21-1,NA,TGTGCCAGCAGCAAAGTTGGGACTTCCGCAACTAATGAAAAACTGTTTTTT,CASSKVGTSATNEKLFF
15,NA,TRBJ1-1,TRBV27,NA,TGTGCCAGCAGTCCCCCGGGGTCCCTGGGCACTGAAGCTTTCTTT,CASSPPGSLGTEAFF
11,NA,TRBJ2-7,TRBV29-1,NA,TGCAGCGTTGAGGGGTTGGCCGAGCAGTACTTC,CSVEGLAEQYF
15,NA,TRBJ1-1,TRBV7-3,NA,TGTGCCAGCAGCTTATCCGGGACAACGGCTGCTGAAGCTTTCTTT,CASSLSGTTAAEAFF
16,TRBD2,TRBJ2-3,TRBV4-1,NA,TGCGCCAGCAGCCAAAGGCTAGCGGGGACGGCAGATACGCAGTATTTT,CASSQRLAGTADTQYF
16,NA,TRBJ2-2,TRBV18,NA,TGTGCCAGCTCACCACCGAACAGACTGAACACCGGGGAGCTGTTTTTT,CASSPPNRLNTGELFF
16,TRBD1,TRBJ1-6,TRBV30,NA,TGTGCCTGGACCCCGGGGCGGACAGGGGCTAATTCACCCCTCCACTTT,CAWTPGRTGANSPLHF
18,NA,TRBJ2-2,TRBV10-3,NA,TGTGCCCCTCCGGACAGATCAAATTCTCTTAGGGTGCCCGGGGAGCTGTTTTTT,CAPPDRSNSLRVPGELFF
14,NA,TRBJ1-5,TRBV27,once,TGTGCCAGCAGTTTAGGTTCAGGGAATCAGCCCCAGCATTTT,CASSLGSGNQPQHF
16,NA,TRBJ2-2,TRBV18,NA,TGTGCCAGCTCACCACCCGGCAGCGAGAACACCGGGGAGCTGTTTTTT,CASSPPGSENTGELFF
16,TRBD2,TRBJ2-5,TRBV3-1/TRBV3-2,NA,TGTGCCAGCAGCCAAGTTAGGGAGGGTCGGGAAGAGACCCAGTACTTC,CASSQVREGREETQYF
15,NA,TRBJ2-1,TRBV9,NA,TGTGCCAGCAGCGTAGCTATAACAGGGTACAATGAGCAGTTCTTC,CASSVAITGYNEQFF
15,TRBD2,TRBJ2-2,TRBV7-9,NA,TGTGCCAGCAGCTGGGGGACTAGTAATACCGGGGAGCTGTTTTTT,CASSWGTSNTGELFF
14,NA,TRBJ2-2,TRBV4-2,NA,TGTGCCAGCAGCCAAGGCCGACTTAGCGGGGAGCTGTTTTTT,CASSQGRLSGELFF
15,TRBD1,TRBJ1-2,TRBV4-1,once,TGCGCCAGCAGCCACCTTGACAGGGGCGAGCAGGGCTACACCTTC,CASSHLDRGEQGYTF
16,TRBD2,TRBJ2-7,TRBV5-1,NA,TGCGCCAGCAGCCCAAGACCCGGACTAGCGGGGGTTGAGCAGTACTTC,CASSPRPGLAGVEQYF
14,NA,TRBJ1-5,TRBV4-1,NA,TGCGCCAGCAGCCTCCAGGATAGCAATCAGCCCCAGCATTTT,CASSLQDSNQPQHF
14,TRBD1,TRBJ2-1,TRBV3-1/TRBV3-2,NA,TGTGCCAGCAGCCCGCACGGACAGGACAATGAGCAGTTCTTC,CASSPHGQDNEQFF
17,NA,TRBJ1-3,TRBV4-1,NA,TGCGCCAGCAGCCAATCGCTTTCCAGGGAAGCTGGAAACACCATATATTTT,CASSQSLSREAGNTIYF